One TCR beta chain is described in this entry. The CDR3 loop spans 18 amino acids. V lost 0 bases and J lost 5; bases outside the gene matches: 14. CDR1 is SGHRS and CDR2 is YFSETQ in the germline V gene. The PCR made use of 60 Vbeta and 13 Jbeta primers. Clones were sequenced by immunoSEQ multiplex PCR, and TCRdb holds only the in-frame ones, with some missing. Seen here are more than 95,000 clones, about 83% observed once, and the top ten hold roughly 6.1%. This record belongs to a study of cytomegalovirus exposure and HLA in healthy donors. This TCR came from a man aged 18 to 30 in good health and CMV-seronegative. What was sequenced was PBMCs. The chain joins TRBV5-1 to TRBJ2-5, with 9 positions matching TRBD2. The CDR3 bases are TGCGCCAGCAGCTTGGCCCCAGGGCTAGCGGGACGGGGGGAGACCCAGTACTTC. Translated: CASSLAPGLAGRGETQYF. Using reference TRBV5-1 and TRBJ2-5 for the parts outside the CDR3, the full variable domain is KAGVTQTPRYLIKTRGQQVTLSCSPISGHRSVSWYQQTPGQGLQFLFEYFSETQRNKGNFPGRFSGRQFSNSRSEMNVSTLELGDSALYLCASSLAPGLAGRGETQYFGPGTRLLVL.